This TCR beta chain is from a study of response to subunit inactivated influenza vaccine. General study results and limits: Researchers suggested that each seasonal influenza vaccination recruits few new T cells.

Germline loops: CDR1 SGHTA, CDR2 FQGNSA. This CDR3 has 15 residues. One entry per CDR3 protein, called by TCRdb with MiXCR from the RT-PCR reads. The sample consists of over 650,000 distinct CDR3 sequences, 18% of them appearing once. Points on this clonotype: Its specificity is unknown. Germline is not matched at one junction end, which may reflect a read error.

The sequenced sample was PBMCs from blood, obtained more than 4 days after vaccination. The origin of this receptor is a man in his fifties or sixties who received an inactivated influenza vaccine. The rearrangement links TRBV7-2 to TRBJ2-3, with 9 bases identical to TRBD2. Written as DNA, the CDR3 is TGTGCCAGCAGTTTAGCGGGGGCGCACACAGATACGCAGTGTTTT. Translating it yields CASSLAGAHTDTQCF.